Listed below are T cell receptor beta chains from one sample, sequenced in a study of blood T cell repertoires in COVID-19. Some clones are missing from TCRdb's copy, which holds only in-frame ones; the method was immunoSEQ multiplex PCR. The table records over 55,000 clones, 75% to 90% of them present only once. Sequenced material: peripheral blood. These receptors originate from a man aged 45-65 years with active COVID-19. Each CDR3 is given with its conserved first and last residue. A D gene is named only where the DNA matches it firmly. Clone size is given for some rows only: seen once, a few or many times, or a class if the clone is expanded.

j_call clone_size d_call v_call cdr3_nt cdr3_aa
TRBJ1-6 NA NA TRBV28 TGTGCCAGCAGCACCGGGAACTCCTATAATTCACCCCTCCACTTT CASSTGNSYNSPLHF
TRBJ2-1 NA TRBD2 TRBV10-3 TGTGCCATCAGTGGGGCTAGCGGGGGCCTCTCCTACAATGAGCAGTTCTTC CAISGASGGLSYNEQFF
TRBJ1-2 NA TRBD1 TRBV3-1/TRBV3-2 TGTGCCAGCAGCCCCGGGACAGGGGGCTATGGCTACACCTTC CASSPGTGGYGYTF
TRBJ1-2 NA NA TRBV21-1 TGTGCCAGCATCTCTCACAGGGGGAATGGCTACACCTTC CASISHRGNGYTF
TRBJ2-5 NA NA TRBV21-1 TGTGCCAGCAGCAAAGACGAGGGCCCCTGGGAGACCCAGTACTTC CASSKDEGPWETQYF
TRBJ2-3 once TRBD1 TRBV7-2 TGTGCCAGCAGTTCCCGCCCGGGACAGGGGCCAGATACGCAGTATTTT CASSSRPGQGPDTQYF
TRBJ1-2 NA NA TRBV9 TGTGCCAGCAGCCAGGCGACGGCCCCCTATGGCTACACCTTC CASSQATAPYGYTF
TRBJ2-7 NA NA TRBV7-2 TGTGCCAGCTCCTCGACAGACGGGGGGCCCTACGAGCAGTACTTC CASSSTDGGPYEQYF
TRBJ2-6 NA TRBD1 TRBV5-4 TGTGCCAGCACTTTTGGGGGACAGGGGTTTTCTGGGGCCAACGTCCTGACTTTC CASTFGGQGFSGANVLTF
TRBJ1-5 NA NA TRBV28 TGTGCCAGCACCATCCAAGGAGATCAGCCCCAGCATTTT CASTIQGDQPQHF
TRBJ2-1 NA NA TRBV29-1 TGCAGCGTTGAGGTCTCGGGGAGCTCCTACAATGAGCAGTTCTTC CSVEVSGSSYNEQFF
TRBJ2-5 NA TRBD2 TRBV5-1 TGCGCCAGCAGCTTTCTAGCGGGAGGACAAGAGACCCAGTACTTC CASSFLAGGQETQYF
TRBJ2-7 NA NA TRBV7-2 TGTGCCAGCAGTAATCAGGGCAGGAGCTCCTACGAGCAGTACTTC CASSNQGRSSYEQYF
TRBJ1-2 NA NA TRBV4-2 TGTGCCAGCAGCCCCAGGGCCGCGGGGGAAGATGGCTACACCTTC CASSPRAAGEDGYTF
TRBJ1-6 few TRBD1 TRBV9 TGTGCCAGCAGCGGAGAAAACAGGGGTCAGAGGGGAAATTCACCCCTCCACTTT CASSGENRGQRGNSPLHF
TRBJ2-7 NA NA TRBV21-1 TGTGCCAGCAGCACACCTAGTCAGCGGGGCTACGAGCAGTACTTC CASSTPSQRGYEQYF
TRBJ2-6 NA NA TRBV6-6 TGTGCCAGCAGTTTGGGACTGTACTCTGGGGCCAACGTCCTGACTTTC CASSLGLYSGANVLTF
TRBJ1-5 NA TRBD1 TRBV6-5 TGTGCCAGCGTTACCGGACAGGGGGCAGGTCAGCCCCAGCATTTT CASVTGQGAGQPQHF
TRBJ2-1 NA TRBD1 TRBV6-5 TGTGCCAGCAGCAACTCCGACAGGGGTGAGCAGTTCTTC CASSNSDRGEQFF
TRBJ1-4 NA NA TRBV4-3 TGCGCCAGCAGCCACGGGGGGGCGACATCCGGTGCAACTAATGAAAAACTGTTTTTT CASSHGGATSGATNEKLFF
TRBJ1-6 once TRBD1 TRBV9 TGTGCCAGCAGTGATCTCAGACAGGGGGCTAGTTCACCCCTCCACTTT CASSDLRQGASSPLHF
TRBJ2-2 NA NA TRBV5-1 TGCGCCAGCAGCTTGGATCCGGGGACCGGGGAGCTGTTTTTT CASSLDPGTGELFF
TRBJ1-1 NA NA TRBV9 TGTGCCAGCAGCGTAAGCGGGAACACTGAAGCTTTCTTT CASSVSGNTEAFF
TRBJ1-5 NA TRBD1 TRBV18 TGTGCCAGCTCACCATTACAGGGGGGGAATCAGCCCCAGCATTTT CASSPLQGGNQPQHF
TRBJ2-1 NA TRBD2 TRBV5-6 TGTGCCAGCAGCTTATGGTATGGACTAGCGGACAATGAGCAGTTCTTC CASSLWYGLADNEQFF
TRBJ2-7 NA TRBD1 TRBV18 TGTGCCAGCTCATCGACCGGGACAGGGTCCTACGAGCAGTACTTC CASSSTGTGSYEQYF
TRBJ2-3 NA TRBD2 TRBV27 TGTGCCAGCAGGGCGGGAGTCACAGATACGCAGTATTTT CASRAGVTDTQYF
TRBJ2-7 once TRBD1 TRBV11-2 TGTGCCAGCAGCTTAGCTCCGGACAGGGAAGGCTACGAGCAGTACTTC CASSLAPDREGYEQYF
TRBJ1-2 few NA TRBV9 TGTGCCAGCAGCCACCAGGGGTTTTCTGACTACACCTTC CASSHQGFSDYTF
TRBJ1-1 NA NA TRBV28 TGTGCCAGCAGTTTGAGGAACACTGAAGCTTTCTTT CASSLRNTEAFF
TRBJ2-1 NA TRBD2 TRBV7-7 TGTGCCAGCAGCGCCCGACTAGCGGGAGGATCCTACAATGAGCAGTTCTTC CASSARLAGGSYNEQFF
TRBJ1-5 NA NA TRBV28 TGTGCCAGCAGTTTCATCAATCAGCCCCAGCATTTT CASSFINQPQHF
TRBJ2-7 NA NA TRBV5-4 TGTGCCAGCAGCTCCCCCATTGCCTACGAGCAGTACTTC CASSSPIAYEQYF
TRBJ2-7 NA TRBD2 TRBV5-4 TGTGCCACCCAGGGAAGCGGGAGCTACGAGCAGTACTTC CATQGSGSYEQYF
TRBJ2-1 once TRBD2 TRBV7-6 TGTGCCAGCAGCGCACTAGCGGGAGGCTCCTACAATGAGCAGTTCTTC CASSALAGGSYNEQFF
TRBJ2-7 NA TRBD1 TRBV4-1 TGCGCCAGCAGCCAAATAGGTAGGGGGCAGCGCGAGCAGTACTTC CASSQIGRGQREQYF
TRBJ1-5 NA NA TRBV28 TGTGCCAGCAGTATGACGGGAATTTATAGCAATCAGCCCCAGCATTTT CASSMTGIYSNQPQHF
TRBJ2-7 NA TRBD2 TRBV27 TGTGCCAGCAGTCCCAGCGGGAGGGCTTACGAGCAGTACTTC CASSPSGRAYEQYF
TRBJ2-7 NA TRBD1 TRBV11-2 TGTGCCAGCAGCTTAGGGACAGGACCTACCTACGAGCAGTACTTC CASSLGTGPTYEQYF
TRBJ2-7 once TRBD1 TRBV20-1 TGCAGTGCTCACAGGGGGCGCGAGCAGTACTTC CSAHRGREQYF
TRBJ1-3 NA TRBD1 TRBV6-1 TGTGCCAGCAGTGAACCGGGACAGGGGGCTGGAAACACCATATATTTT CASSEPGQGAGNTIYF
TRBJ2-2 NA TRBD2 TRBV7-2 TGTGCCAGCAGCGGCCGATTTGGAGGCGGGAGGGCCACCGGGGAGCTGTTTTTT CASSGRFGGGRATGELFF
TRBJ2-3 NA NA TRBV12-3/TRBV12-4 TGTGCCACGAGCCCCAGGGATACGCAGTATTTT CATSPRDTQYF
TRBJ2-2 NA TRBD1 TRBV28 TGTGCCAGCAAGACAGGGTATAAAGCCGGGGAGCTGTTTTTT CASKTGYKAGELFF
TRBJ2-3 once NA TRBV28 TGTGCCAGCAGTACTCCCACGGCAGGGAGCACAGATACGCAGTATTTT CASSTPTAGSTDTQYF
TRBJ2-5 NA NA TRBV5-1 TGCGCCAGCAGCTTGGACCCCGGGTCACAAGAGACCCAGTACTTC CASSLDPGSQETQYF
TRBJ2-3 once NA TRBV6-5 TGTGCCAGCAGTTCCATAGATACGCAGTATTTT CASSSIDTQYF
TRBJ2-5 NA NA TRBV29-1 TGCAGCGCTGTGGCCCGGAGAGACCAAGAGACCCAGTACTTC CSAVARRDQETQYF
TRBJ2-4 NA TRBD1 TRBV19 TGTGCCTGCCGGGACAGGGCAATAAACATTCAGTACTTC CACRDRAINIQYF
TRBJ1-5 NA NA TRBV27 TGTGCCAGCAGTGCACAGGGTGGGGGCAATCAGCCCCAGCATTTT CASSAQGGGNQPQHF
TRBJ2-5 NA TRBD2 TRBV20-1 TGCAGTGCTAGTTTTGCTAGCGGGACTGAGACCCAGTACTTC CSASFASGTETQYF
TRBJ2-2 NA NA TRBV4-3 TGCGCCAGCAGCCAGACACAGAACACCGGGGAGCTGTTTTTT CASSQTQNTGELFF
TRBJ1-4 NA TRBD1 TRBV2 TGTGCCAGCAGTGAAACAGGGGTGGCGAATGAAAAACTGTTTTTT CASSETGVANEKLFF
TRBJ1-2 NA NA TRBV19 TGTGCCAGTAGTATAGAGGGGGCTCGGGCCTATGGCTACACCTTC CASSIEGARAYGYTF
TRBJ1-6 NA TRBD1 TRBV9 TGTGCCAGCAGCGTAGGGGGACAGGGGGCAACGAATTCACCCCTCCACTTT CASSVGGQGATNSPLHF
TRBJ1-5 NA NA TRBV4-3 TGCGCCAGCAGCCAAGCGGGGAATCAGCCCCAGCATTTT CASSQAGNQPQHF